This T cell receptor beta chain appears in the sequencing data of a study of blood T cell repertoires in COVID-19. Across the study: Samples of COVID-19 (acute and convalescent) were obtained from the United States, Italy and Spain. In each case, the material was cDNA or gDNA derived from T cells, B-cell-depleted T cells, or PBMCs.

Authors' methods: The authors estimated nucleated cell counts from reference gene primer amplification. Clones were read by immunoSEQ multiplex PCR, and TCRdb kept only the in-frame ones, dropping some. The V and J calls and the clone size are those of that table, but D and trimming were determined from the DNA. The table lists about 150,000 clones, 84% of them singletons. Trimming took off 6 bases at V and 6 bases at J, with 16 bases between the two ends. This CDR3 is 14 amino acids long. Germline loops: CDR1 MDHEN, CDR2 SYDVKM. This TCR was sampled from a man between 70 and 80 years old with acute or convalescent COVID-19. The genes are TRBV28 and TRBJ2-3; TRBD2 is a possible D gene (6 bases). The specimen was peripheral blood. CDR3 nucleotides: TGTGCCAGCAGCCTAACCCGGGCGGGGGATACGCAGTATTTT. Amino acids: CASSLTRAGDTQYF.